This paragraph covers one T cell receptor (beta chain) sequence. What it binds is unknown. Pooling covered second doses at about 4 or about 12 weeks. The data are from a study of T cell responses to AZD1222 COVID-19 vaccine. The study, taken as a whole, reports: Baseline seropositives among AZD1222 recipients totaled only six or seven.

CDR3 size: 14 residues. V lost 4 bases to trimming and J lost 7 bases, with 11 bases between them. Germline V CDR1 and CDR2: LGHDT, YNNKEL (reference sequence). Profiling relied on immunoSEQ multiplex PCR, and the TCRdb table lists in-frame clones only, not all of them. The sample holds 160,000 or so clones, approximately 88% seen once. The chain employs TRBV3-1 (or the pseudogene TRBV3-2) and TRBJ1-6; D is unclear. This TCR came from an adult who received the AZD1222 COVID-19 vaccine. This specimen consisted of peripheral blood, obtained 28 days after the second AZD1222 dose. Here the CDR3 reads CASSLGPSNSPLHF. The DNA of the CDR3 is TGTGCCAGCAGCCTCGGACCCTCCAATTCACCCCTCCACTTT.